Each of the 15 T cell receptor beta chains below was sequenced from the same sample in a study of cytomegalovirus exposure and HLA in healthy donors. Data came from immunoSEQ multiplex PCR; TCRdb stores just in-frame clones and leaves some out. The data show 100,000 to 150,000 clones, with approximately 94% seen just once and less than 2% held by the top ten. The sample taken for sequencing was PBMCs. The receptor set was obtained from a young man in good health and CMV-seronegative.

This chain links TRBV4-1 with TRBJ2-5; 8 bases map to TRBD2. Per the germline V gene, CDR1 is MGHRA and CDR2 is YSYEKL. V was clipped by 5 bases and J by 5 bases; unmatched bases: 7. CDR3 size: 14 residues. CDR3 in DNA: TGCGCCAGCAGCTTTACTAGCGGTCTGGAGACCCAGTACTTC. Its protein product is CASSFTSGLETQYF.

The chain has TRBV9 and TRBJ2-2; possibly TRBD1 for D (5 bases). Trimming cost V 4 bases and J 2 bases, with 18 bases left between them. The CDR3 runs to 17 residues. Germline V CDR1 and CDR2: SGDLS, YYNGEE. Written as DNA, the CDR3 is TGTGCCAGCAGCACCAGACAGCTCCGAATAAACACCGGGGAGCTGTTTTTT. Translation: CASSTRQLRINTGELFF.

The rearrangement links TRBV28 to TRBJ1-5; the D is unclear. V was cut by 6 bases and J by 4 bases, with 13 bases left in between. Germline lookup yields CDR1 MDHEN and CDR2 SYDVKM. This CDR3 has 14 residues. The CDR3 reads CASSPASGNQPQHF. The CDR3 DNA sequence: TGTGCCAGCAGCCCAGCCTCGGGAAATCAGCCCCAGCATTTT.

This clone is a singleton in its sample. The chain couples TRBV4-3 to TRBJ2-1, with 7 bases lining up with TRBD2. V lost 4 bases and J lost 8; bases outside the gene matches: 8. In germline, CDR1 is LGHNA, CDR2 YSLEER. The CDR3 is made up of 14 amino acids. The CDR3 sequence: CASSLSLGGDEQFF. In nucleotides, the CDR3 is TGCGCCAGCAGCCTAAGCCTGGGGGGGGATGAGCAGTTCTTC.

J is TRBJ2-1 and V is TRBV29-1; D remains unclear. In germline, CDR1 is SQVTM, CDR2 ANQGSEA. Trimming stripped 3 bases from V and 8 bases from J, with 11 bases between. The CDR3 contains 12 residues. DNA for the CDR3: TGCAGCGTTGATAAACTCCGAGATGAGCAGTTCTTC. This encodes CSVDKLRDEQFF.

The V gene is TRBV7-2, the J gene TRBJ2-3; 7 bases align to TRBD1. The CDR3 spans 13 residues. Per germline, CDR1 SGHTA and CDR2 FQGNSA. J gave up 4 bases and V 10 bases, and 8 bases lay outside the gene matches. The CDR3 region is CATRTGGSDTQYF. CDR3 coding DNA: TGTGCCACCCGGACAGGCGGGTCAGATACGCAGTATTTT. The complete variable domain, with remaining parts taken from reference TRBV7-2 and TRBJ2-3, reads GAGVSQSPSNKVTEKGKDVELRCDPISGHTALYWYRQSLGQGLEFLIYFQGNSAPDKSGLPSDRFSAERTGGSVSTLTIQRTQQEDSAVYLCATRTGGSDTQYFGPGTRLTVL.

The J gene is TRBJ1-4, the V gene TRBV7-9; D may be TRBD1 (5 bases). The ends were cut back, 5 bases at V and 5 bases at J, with 12 bases in the middle. CDR1 is SEHNR, CDR2 FQNEAQ, per germline (reference sequence). The CDR3 consists of 14 residues. CDR3 loop: CASSLAGLNEKLFF. The CDR3 nucleotides read TGTGCCAGCAGCCTTGCAGGGTTAAATGAAAAACTGTTTTTT. Full variable domain (rest looked up from reference TRBV7-9 and TRBJ1-4): DTGVSQNPRHKITKRGQNVTFRCDPISEHNRLYWYRQTLGQGPEFLTYFQNEAQLEKSRLLSDRFSAERPKGSFSTLEIQRTEQGDSAMYLCASSLAGLNEKLFFGSGTQLSVL.

The chain employs TRBV27 and TRBJ1-5; tentative D call: TRBD1 (6 bases). The germline V gene has CDR1 MNHEY and CDR2 SMNVEV (reference sequence). Trimming stripped 9 bases from V and 3 bases from J, with 12 bases between. CDR3 length equals 13 residues. The CDR3 nucleotides are TGTGCCAGTAGCTGGGACACCAATCAGCCCCAGCATTTT. Translated: CASSWDTNQPQHF.

This rearrangement joins TRBV11-1 to TRBJ2-2; D remains ambiguous. Germline V gene sequence: CDR1 SGHAT, CDR2 FQDESV (reference sequence). The CDR3 contains 13 residues. The V and J ends lost 5 bases and 5 bases respectively, with 9 bases between them. The CDR3 coding sequence is TGTGCCAGCAGCCCAGTGCCGACCGGGGAGCTGTTTTTT. This translates into CASSPVPTGELFF. The whole variable domain, filled in from reference TRBV11-1 and TRBJ2-2, reads EAEVAQSPRYKITEKSQAVAFWCDPISGHATLYWYRQILGQGPELLVQFQDESVVDDSQLPKDRFSAERLKGVDSTLKIQPAELGDSAMYLCASSPVPTGELFFGEGSRLTVL.

The chain couples TRBV9 to TRBJ2-6, with 13 positions matching TRBD2. This CDR3 is built from 20 residues. Looked up from germline, CDR1 is SGDLS and CDR2 is YYNGEE. V lost 3 bases and J lost 2; bases outside the gene matches: 11. In DNA, the CDR3 is TGTGCCAGCAGCGCCAGACTAGCGGGAGGTCCCTTTGCTGGGGCCAACGTCCTGACTTTC. The encoded protein is CASSARLAGGPFAGANVLTF.

The gene calls are TRBV9 and TRBJ2-2; 8 bases fit TRBD1. The CDR3 is made up of 18 amino acids. V lost 3 bases to trimming and J lost 1 base; unmatched junction nucleotides: 11. CDR1 is SGDLS, CDR2 YYNGEE, per germline. CDR3 DNA sequence: TGTGCCAGCAGCGGTCCGGGACAGGAGAACAAGAACACCGGGGAGCTGTTTTTT. As protein: CASSGPGQENKNTGELFF. The entire variable domain, with the rest obtained from reference TRBV9 and TRBJ2-2, is as follows: DSGVTQTPKHLITATGQRVTLRCSPRSGDLSVYWYQQSLDQGLQFLIQYYNGEERAKGNILERFSAQQFPDLHSELNLSSLELGDSALYFCASSGPGQENKNTGELFFGEGSRLTVL.

The rearrangement joins TRBV6-5 to TRBJ2-4; D gene ambiguous. Germline V gives CDR1 MNHEY, CDR2 SVGAGI. The germline V and J ends were trimmed by 5 bases and 2 bases, with 7 bases remaining between them. The CDR3 loop spans 13 amino acids. This CDR3 is CASSTLTKNIQYF. CDR3 bases: TGTGCCAGCAGTACATTAACCAAAAACATTCAGTACTTC.

The rearrangement uses TRBV15 and TRBJ2-2; possibly TRBD1 for D (6 bases). This CDR3 contains 17 residues. From germline, CDR1 is LNHNV and CDR2 YYDKDF (reference sequence). V lost 0 bases, J lost 6 bases, and 17 bases lay in between. Here the CDR3 DNA reads TGTGCCACCAGCAGAGAAGTATGGACAGAGGGCCCCGGGGAGCTGTTTTTT. Encoded protein: CATSREVWTEGPGELFF. Drawing the rest from reference TRBV15 and TRBJ2-2, the complete variable domain is DAMVIQNPRYQVTQFGKPVTLSCSQTLNHNVMYWYQQKSSQAPKLLFHYYDKDFNNEADTPDNFQSRRPNTSFCFLDIRSPGLGDTAMYLCATSREVWTEGPGELFFGEGSRLTVL.

This clone has a single count. This chain links TRBV27 with TRBJ2-1; tentative D call: TRBD2 (5 bases). Between the trimmed V and J ends, which lost 10 bases and 4 bases, there was a span of 17 bases. CDR1 and CDR2 (germline): MNHEY, SMNVEV (reference sequence). The CDR3 runs 14 residues. The CDR3 region is CATRSERGYNEQFF. CDR3 nucleotide sequence: TGTGCCACCCGCTCTGAACGGGGATACAATGAGCAGTTCTTC.

The chain uses TRBV2 and TRBJ2-5; tentatively, D is TRBD2 (5 bases). The ends were cut back, 7 bases at V and 4 bases at J, with 13 bases in the middle. The CDR3 totals 13 residues. Per the germline V gene, CDR1 is SNHLY and CDR2 is FYNNEI. As DNA, the CDR3 is TGTGCCAGCAATGAGGGAAGCGGAGAGACCCAGTACTTC. Its translation: CASNEGSGETQYF.